The source of this T cell receptor (beta chain) is a study of T cells after posttransplantation cyclophosphamide. Busulfan-fludarabine conditioning, marrow transplant, and cyclophosphamide on days +3 and +4 were administered. Method: immunoSEQ multiplex PCR; TCRdb's copy keeps in-frame clones and lacks some. This table has 3,100 or so clones, 62% appearing once. Trimming pared 3 bases from V and 7 bases from J, leaving 9 bases between. The CDR3 loop spans 12 amino acids. Per the germline V gene, CDR1 is ENHRY and CDR2 is SYGVKD. The chain has TRBV10-3 and TRBJ2-5; D not certain. The source of this sequence is a male patient between 55 and 70 years old who received an allogeneic stem cell transplant from a related donor and was CMV-positive. The graft donor may have contributed some T cells. The sample was PBMCs, taken 30 days after allogeneic stem cell transplant with posttransplant cyclophosphamide. The CDR3 DNA is TGTGCCATCAGTGACCAAAGCTGGACCCAGTACTTC. Its translation: CAISDQSWTQYF.